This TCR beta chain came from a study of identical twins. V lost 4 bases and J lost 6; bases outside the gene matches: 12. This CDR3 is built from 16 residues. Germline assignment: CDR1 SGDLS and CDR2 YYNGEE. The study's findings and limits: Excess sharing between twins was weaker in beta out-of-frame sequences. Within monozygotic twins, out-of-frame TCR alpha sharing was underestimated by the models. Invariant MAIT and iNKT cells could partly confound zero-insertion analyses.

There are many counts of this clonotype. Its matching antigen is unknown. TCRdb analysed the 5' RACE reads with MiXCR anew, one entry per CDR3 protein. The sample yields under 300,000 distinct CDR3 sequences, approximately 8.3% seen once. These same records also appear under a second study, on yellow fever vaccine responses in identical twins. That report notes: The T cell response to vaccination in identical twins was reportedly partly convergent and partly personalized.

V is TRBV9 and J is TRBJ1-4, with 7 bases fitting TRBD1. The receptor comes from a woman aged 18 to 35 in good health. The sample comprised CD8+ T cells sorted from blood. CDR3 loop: CASSPPGGYGDEKLFF. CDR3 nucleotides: TGTGCCAGCAGCCCGCCAGGGGGATACGGGGATGAAAAACTGTTTTTT.